This record covers a single TCR beta chain. What it binds is unknown. Replicate PCRs for sorted subsets used roughly 200 ng DNA; this equaled 25,000 to 35,000 T cell genomes. The protocol was immunoSEQ multiplex PCR, while the TCRdb copy is restricted to in-frame clones and leaves out a portion. The sample records hundreds of thousands of clones, 96% being singletons. The data were taken from a study of shared clonotypes between healthy human individuals. Overall study findings and caveats: Donors were few, which limited the genetic and exposure-history diversity represented. Richness estimates generally favored naive over memory subsets.

The CDR3 consists of 14 residues. Germline CDR1 MGHRA, CDR2 YSYEKL. J lost 12 bases, V lost 3 bases, and 8 bases had no gene match. J is TRBJ2-1 and V is TRBV4-1; 10 bases line up with TRBD2. The specimen was naive CD4+ T cells sorted from blood. The subset was: CD45RA+ positively selected. The receptor was derived from a woman aged 25 to 45 in good health. DNA of the CDR3: TGCGCCAGCAGCCATATATTTGTAGCGGGAGGGCAGTTCTTC. The encoded protein is CASSHIFVAGGQFF.